This TCR beta chain stems from a study of Graves' ophthalmopathy and Graves' hyperthyroidism. Using RNA transcripts, the TCR beta CDR3 regions were amplified. First-round RT-PCR with HTBI primers preceded a second-round multiplex PCR. TCRdb reanalysed the multiplex PCR reads using MiXCR and keeps one entry per CDR3 protein. The table includes 150,000 to 200,000 distinct CDR3 sequences, 39% detected once. The table lists this clonotype with many counts. Germline CDR1 is DFQATT and CDR2 is SNEGSKA (reference sequence). The CDR3 runs to 10 residues. Trimming left V 6 bases short and J 4 bases short, with 6 bases between.

The J gene is TRBJ2-5, the V gene TRBV20-1; D not resolved. The sample consisted of peripheral blood. The TCR was taken from a man aged 30 to 45 with Graves' ophthalmopathy. The CDR3 loop is CSAQRETQYF. DNA for the CDR3: TGCAGTGCCCAGCGAGAGACCCAGTACTTC.